These T cell receptor beta chains were read from a single sample in a study of control samples from healthy donors and cancer patients. The method was immunoSEQ multiplex PCR; TCRdb's version includes in-frame clones alone and lacks a portion of them. The data show around 72,000 clones, 75% to 90% seen once. What was sequenced was blood. The receptors were sampled from a middle-aged man in good health. The CDR3 runs from the conserved cysteine through the conserved F or W. A clone size is listed for some rows: how often the clone was seen (once, few, many), or a class if it is expanded.

j_gene	v_gene	len	abundance	CDR3aa
TRBJ2-5	TRBV14	14	-	CASSLDGNQETQYF
TRBJ2-5	TRBV5-1	15	-	CASSGQLAGEGTQYF
TRBJ2-7	TRBV12-5	13	-	CASGLYLTYEQYF
TRBJ2-2	TRBV18	16	-	CASSPQPGSNTGELFF
TRBJ1-3	TRBV9	16	once	CASSVQGTLSGNTIYF
TRBJ2-2	TRBV6-1	13	-	CASSEFSPGELFF
TRBJ2-5	TRBV11-3	14	-	CASSLGRGGETQYF
TRBJ2-3	TRBV18	14	-	CASSPVVKADTQYF
TRBJ2-5	TRBV7-2	15	few	CASSSWAGGEETQYF
TRBJ2-7	TRBV10-2	13	-	CASRKGQAYEQYF
TRBJ1-1	TRBV28	14	-	CASSSLLGGREAFF
TRBJ2-3	TRBV19	16	-	CASSPRGAGRTDTQYF
TRBJ1-2	TRBV2	15	once	CASSDPGQRNYGYTF
TRBJ2-3	TRBV5-6	14	-	CASSLAGARDTQYF
TRBJ1-5	TRBV6-1	17	once	CASSGGTGEYSNQPQHF
TRBJ2-1	TRBV5-1	15	-	CASSLDWEEYNEQFF
TRBJ1-4	TRBV14	12	-	CASSQDGQKLFF
TRBJ1-2	TRBV6-6	13	-	CASSYDGTFGYTF
TRBJ2-7	TRBV7-2	15	-	CASSFLTGFSYEQYF
TRBJ1-3	TRBV9	12	once	CASSVDGNTIYF
TRBJ2-7	TRBV10-3	12	once	CAISAAAYEQYF
TRBJ1-2	TRBV5-6	13	-	CASSFTRSYGYTF
TRBJ1-5	TRBV6-5	15	-	CASNQDVWSNQPQHF
TRBJ2-3	TRBV30	14	-	CAWSDPDGGDTQYF
TRBJ2-1	TRBV7-2	12	-	CASSLAGTSPFF
TRBJ2-7	TRBV4-1	18	-	CASSQEGAPGQGTYEQYF
TRBJ1-3	TRBV4-3	18	-	CASSQDTEGVGSGNTIYF
TRBJ2-7	TRBV28	14	-	CASSLRGGWYEQYF
TRBJ2-1	TRBV28	12	-	CASTAVRFQQFF
TRBJ1-2	TRBV5-4	14	-	CASSLLTLNYGYTF
TRBJ2-1	TRBV24-1	16	-	CATSDIRAGDYNEQFF
TRBJ2-1	TRBV3-1/TRBV3-2	15	-	CASSQSSGRYNEQFF
TRBJ2-6	TRBV23-1	21	-	CASSQRLAAGQGASGANVLTF
TRBJ1-2	TRBV27	14	-	CASSLGQGAYGYTF
TRBJ2-1	TRBV6-1	15	-	CASSEGPGIYNEQFF
TRBJ2-7	TRBV11-3	13	-	CASSFGGPYEQYF
TRBJ2-2	TRBV19	12	-	CASSIYGGELFF
TRBJ2-7	TRBV24-1	15	-	CATSDTLAGVGEQYF
TRBJ2-3	TRBV4-3	15	-	CASSQRERAMDTQYF
TRBJ2-7	TRBV5-6	14	-	CASSRRDRVTEQYF
TRBJ1-4	TRBV11-2	15	-	CASKGSGQLNEKLFF
TRBJ2-1	TRBV11-3	15	-	CASSSLGGSYNEQFF
TRBJ1-1	TRBV30	12	-	CAWSLGTAEAFF